A selection of T cell receptor beta chains follows, all from one sample in a study of long-term antiretroviral therapy in people with HIV. The table came from immunoSEQ multiplex PCR; TCRdb's copy has only in-frame clones and leaves some out. The sample shows more than 25,000 clones, about 94% of them seen only once. The material was unsorted PBMCs, obtained about 6.7 years after starting antiretroviral therapy. The receptors stem from a woman between 35 and 50 years old with HIV. The CDR3 runs from the conserved cysteine through the conserved F or W. Each record gives: D gene, J gene, V gene, CDR3 DNA, CDR3 protein. The D gene is left open where the match is weak.

d_call: TRBD1; j_call: TRBJ1-4; v_call: TRBV11-2; cdr3_nt: TGTGCCAGCAGCTTAGACCAGACAGGGGCAGAAAAACTGTTTTTT; cdr3_aa: CASSLDQTGAEKLFF
d_call: TRBD1; j_call: TRBJ1-2; v_call: TRBV5-4; cdr3_nt: TGTGCCAGCAGCGGGTCAGCCGGGACAGGGATTTTAAGTGGCTACACCTTC; cdr3_aa: CASSGSAGTGILSGYTF
d_call: TRBD1; j_call: TRBJ2-5; v_call: TRBV12-5; cdr3_nt: TGTGCTAGTGGTTCCGGGACAGGGGGGGAGACCCAGTACTTC; cdr3_aa: CASGSGTGGETQYF
d_call: .; j_call: TRBJ1-1; v_call: TRBV5-1; cdr3_nt: TGCGCCAGCAGCTCCGGGACGGGGAACACTGAAGCTTTCTTT; cdr3_aa: CASSSGTGNTEAFF
d_call: .; j_call: TRBJ1-5; v_call: TRBV7-2; cdr3_nt: TGTGCCAGCAGCTTTCGGTTTGACAGTCCGGGCAATCAGCCCCAGCATTTT; cdr3_aa: CASSFRFDSPGNQPQHF
d_call: .; j_call: TRBJ1-6; v_call: TRBV9; cdr3_nt: TGTGCCAGCAGCGACGGGCCCTTTATGAATTCACCCCTCCACTTT; cdr3_aa: CASSDGPFMNSPLHF
d_call: .; j_call: TRBJ1-2; v_call: TRBV4-2; cdr3_nt: TGTGCCAGCAGCCAAGTGGGGGGGGACACTAACTATGGCTACACCTTC; cdr3_aa: CASSQVGGDTNYGYTF
d_call: .; j_call: TRBJ1-6; v_call: TRBV10-3; cdr3_nt: TGTGCCACCTCAATAGGGGGTAATTCACCCCTCCACTTT; cdr3_aa: CATSIGGNSPLHF
d_call: TRBD2; j_call: TRBJ2-3; v_call: TRBV4-3; cdr3_nt: TGCGCCAGCAGCCAAGGCCGGGGGGGTGGCACAGATACGCAGTATTTT; cdr3_aa: CASSQGRGGGTDTQYF
d_call: .; j_call: TRBJ1-4; v_call: TRBV5-1; cdr3_nt: TGCGCCAGCAGCTCGGGACCGGGTGAAAAACTGTTTTTT; cdr3_aa: CASSSGPGEKLFF
d_call: .; j_call: TRBJ2-6; v_call: TRBV19; cdr3_nt: TGTGCCAGTAGTCCGTCTGGGGCCAACGTCCTGACTTTC; cdr3_aa: CASSPSGANVLTF